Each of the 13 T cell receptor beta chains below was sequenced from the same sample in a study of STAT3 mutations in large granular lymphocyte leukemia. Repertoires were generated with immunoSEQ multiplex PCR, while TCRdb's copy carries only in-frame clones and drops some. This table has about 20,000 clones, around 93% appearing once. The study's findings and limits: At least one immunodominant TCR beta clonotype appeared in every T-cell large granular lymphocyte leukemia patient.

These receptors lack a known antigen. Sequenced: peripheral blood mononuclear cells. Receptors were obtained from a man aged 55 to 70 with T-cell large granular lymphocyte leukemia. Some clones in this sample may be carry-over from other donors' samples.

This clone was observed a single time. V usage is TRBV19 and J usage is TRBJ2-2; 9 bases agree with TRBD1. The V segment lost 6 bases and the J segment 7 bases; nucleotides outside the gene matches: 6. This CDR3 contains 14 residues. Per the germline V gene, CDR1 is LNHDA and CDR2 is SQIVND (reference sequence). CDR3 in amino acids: CASSTDRGGGELFF. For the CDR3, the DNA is TGTGCCAGTAGCACGGACAGGGGTGGCGGGGAGCTGTTTTTT.

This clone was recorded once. The CDR3 DNA is TGTGCCAGCAGCCCGACTAGCGGCGGGTTCGGATCCTACGAGCAGTACTTC. Translation: CASSPTSGGFGSYEQYF. V and J are TRBV5-4 and TRBJ2-7; 9 bases are a match to TRBD2. Germline V gives CDR1 SGHNT, CDR2 YYREEE (reference sequence). This CDR3 spans 17 amino acids. The V and J ends lost 4 bases and 1 base, in that order; junction bases with no gene match: 12. Full variable domain (rest looked up from reference TRBV5-4 and TRBJ2-7): ETGVTQSPTHLIKTRGQQVTLRCSSQSGHNTVSWYQQALGQGPQFIFQYYREEENGRGNFPPRFSGLQFPNYSSELNVNALELDDSALYLCASSPTSGGFGSYEQYFGPGTRLTVT.

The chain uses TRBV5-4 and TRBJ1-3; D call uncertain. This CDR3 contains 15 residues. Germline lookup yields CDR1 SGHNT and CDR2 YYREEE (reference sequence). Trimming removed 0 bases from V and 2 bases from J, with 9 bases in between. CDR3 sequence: CASSLGEAAGNTIYF. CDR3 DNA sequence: TGTGCCAGCAGCTTGGGGGAAGCGGCTGGAAACACCATATATTTT.

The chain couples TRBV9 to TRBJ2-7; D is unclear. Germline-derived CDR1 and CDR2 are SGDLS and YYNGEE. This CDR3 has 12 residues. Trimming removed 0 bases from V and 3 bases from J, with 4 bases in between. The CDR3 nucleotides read TGTGCCAGCAGCGTAGATCACTACGAGCAGTACTTC. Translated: CASSVDHYEQYF.

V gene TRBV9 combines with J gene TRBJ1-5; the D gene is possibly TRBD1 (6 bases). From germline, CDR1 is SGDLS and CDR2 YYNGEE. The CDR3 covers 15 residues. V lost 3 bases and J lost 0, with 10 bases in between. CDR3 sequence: CASSAQGSSNQPQHF. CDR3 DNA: TGTGCCAGCAGCGCACAGGGTAGTAGCAATCAGCCCCAGCATTTT.

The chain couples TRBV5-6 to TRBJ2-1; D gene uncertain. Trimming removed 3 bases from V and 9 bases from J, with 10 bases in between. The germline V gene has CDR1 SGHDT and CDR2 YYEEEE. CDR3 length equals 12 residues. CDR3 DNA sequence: TGTGCCAGCAGCTCCCAGGTAGCTGAGCAGTTCTTC. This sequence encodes CASSSQVAEQFF.

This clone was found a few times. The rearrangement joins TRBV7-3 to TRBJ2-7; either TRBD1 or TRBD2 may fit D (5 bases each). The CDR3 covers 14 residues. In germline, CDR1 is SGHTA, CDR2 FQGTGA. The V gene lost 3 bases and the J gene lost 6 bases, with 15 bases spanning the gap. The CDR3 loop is CASSFRDRPSEQYF. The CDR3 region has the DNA TGTGCCAGCAGCTTCCGGGACCGACCTTCCGAGCAGTACTTC. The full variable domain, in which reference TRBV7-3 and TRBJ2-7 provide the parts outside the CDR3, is GAGVSQTPSNKVTEKGKYVELRCDPISGHTALYWYRQSLGQGPEFLIYFQGTGAADDSGLPNDRFFAVRPEGSVSTLKIQRTERGDSAVYLCASSFRDRPSEQYFGPGTRLTVT.

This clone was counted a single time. CDR3 amino acids: CASSRPGAYEQYF. As DNA, the CDR3 is TGTGCCAGTAGTCGCCCAGGAGCCTACGAGCAGTACTTC. This rearrangement joins TRBV19 to TRBJ2-7; D remains unclear. Trimming pared 5 bases from V and 2 bases from J, leaving 10 bases between. The length of the CDR3 is 13 residues. Germline CDR1 LNHDA, CDR2 SQIVND (reference sequence).

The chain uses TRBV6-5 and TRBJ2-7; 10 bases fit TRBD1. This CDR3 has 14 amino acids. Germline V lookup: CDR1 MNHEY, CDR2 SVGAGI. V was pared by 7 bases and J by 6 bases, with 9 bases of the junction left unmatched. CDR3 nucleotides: TGTGCCAGCAACCCGGGACAGGGGAGCGGCGAGCAGTACTTC. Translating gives CASNPGQGSGEQYF.

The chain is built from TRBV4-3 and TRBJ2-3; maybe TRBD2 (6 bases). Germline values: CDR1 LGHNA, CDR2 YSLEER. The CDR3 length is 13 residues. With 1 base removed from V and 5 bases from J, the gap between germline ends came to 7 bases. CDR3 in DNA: TGCGCCAGCAGCCAAGCGGGAGTAGATACGCAGTATTTT. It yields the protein CASSQAGVDTQYF.

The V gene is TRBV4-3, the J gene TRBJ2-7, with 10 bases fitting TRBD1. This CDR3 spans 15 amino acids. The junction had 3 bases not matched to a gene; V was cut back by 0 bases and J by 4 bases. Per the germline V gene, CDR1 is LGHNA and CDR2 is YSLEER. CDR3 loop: CASSQERGQGYEQYF. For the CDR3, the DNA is TGCGCCAGCAGCCAAGAGAGGGGACAGGGGTACGAGCAGTACTTC.

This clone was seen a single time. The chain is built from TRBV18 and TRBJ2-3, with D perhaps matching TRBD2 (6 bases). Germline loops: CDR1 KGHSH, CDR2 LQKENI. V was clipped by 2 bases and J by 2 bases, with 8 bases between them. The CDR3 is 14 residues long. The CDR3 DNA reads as TGTGCCAGCTCACCAGCGGGACCCACAGATACGCAGTATTTT. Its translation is CASSPAGPTDTQYF.

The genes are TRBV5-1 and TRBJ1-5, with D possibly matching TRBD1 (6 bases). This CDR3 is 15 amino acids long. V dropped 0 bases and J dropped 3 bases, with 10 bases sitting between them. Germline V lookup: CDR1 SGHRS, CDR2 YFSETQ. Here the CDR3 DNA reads TGCGCCAGCAGCTTGGAGGGACATAACAATCAGCCCCAGCATTTT. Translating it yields CASSLEGHNNQPQHF. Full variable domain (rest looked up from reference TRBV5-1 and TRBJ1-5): KAGVTQTPRYLIKTRGQQVTLSCSPISGHRSVSWYQQTPGQGLQFLFEYFSETQRNKGNFPGRFSGRQFSNSRSEMNVSTLELGDSALYLCASSLEGHNNQPQHFGDGTRLSIL.